These 6 T cell receptor beta chains came from one sample sequenced in a study of early stage breast cancer tumors (dated by TCRdb to 2016 to 2017). The library was produced with the immunoSEQ multiplex PCR assay. TCRdb provides this immuneACCESS table in a form limited to in-frame rearrangements. Some clones are lacking; in checked studies, under half of them reflect an unresolved V gene, and why the rest are absent is not known. Across this sample there are 30,000 to 35,000 clones, with roughly four fifths seen only once. The ten largest account for 4% to 5% of the sample. Sequenced: blood. The origin of the receptors is a person in their forties with breast cancer.

In this sample, this clone is medium-sized. This chain links TRBV6-4 with TRBJ2-1; D is perhaps TRBD2 (5 bases). The germline CDR1 and CDR2 sequences are MRHNA and SNTAGT. The ends were cut back, 1 base at V and 9 bases at J, with 13 bases in the middle. The length of the CDR3 is 14 residues. CDR3: CASSDWADRGEQFF. The CDR3 region has the DNA TGTGCCAGCAGTGACTGGGCAGATCGGGGTGAGCAGTTCTTC.

V gene TRBV4-3 combines with J gene TRBJ1-2, with D hard to call. Trimming removed 4 bases from V and 4 bases from J, with 16 bases in between. The CDR3 totals 15 residues. The germline V gene encodes CDR1 LGHNA and CDR2 YSLEER. The CDR3 region is CASSRDLTGIYGYTF. The CDR3 DNA reads TGCGCCAGCAGCCGAGACCTAACGGGGATCTATGGCTACACCTTC.

The chain recombines TRBV25-1 with TRBJ2-1; TRBD1 matches at 9 bases. The V gene's germline CDR1 is MGHDK and CDR2 SYGVNS. This CDR3 comprises 14 residues. Losses at the gene ends were 3 bases for V and 7 bases for J; bases not matched to a gene: 4. CDR3 in DNA: TGTGCCAGCAGTGATGACAGGGGGGTGAATGAGCAGTTCTTC. Its protein product is CASSDDRGVNEQFF.

The J gene is TRBJ1-1, the V gene TRBV29-1, with TRBD1 matching over 9 bases. In germline, CDR1 is SQVTM, CDR2 ANQGSEA. V gave up 7 bases and J gave up 4 bases; unmatched junction bases: 7. The CDR3 contains 13 residues. The CDR3 here is CSGNRGPGTEAFF. CDR3 coding DNA: TGCAGCGGCAACAGGGGGCCTGGCACTGAAGCTTTCTTT.

The chain joins TRBV29-1 to TRBJ1-3, with D maybe TRBD1 (5 bases). V was clipped by 2 bases and J by 4 bases, with 21 bases between them. The germline CDR1 and CDR2 sequences are SQVTM and ANQGSEA. The CDR3 is 17 amino acids. CDR3 region: CSVERRADRGGGNTIYF. The CDR3 DNA reads TGCAGCGTTGAACGTCGGGCCGACAGAGGCGGAGGAAACACCATATATTTT.

The V and J genes are TRBV10-1 and TRBJ2-2, with D maybe TRBD1 (5 bases). In germline, CDR1 is WNHNN, CDR2 SYGVQD (reference sequence). CDR3 length: 14 residues. Trimming shortened V by 8 bases and J by 6 bases, and 16 bases separated the two germline ends. CDR3 DNA: TGCGCCAGCCGAACAGGAAGTGGGCCCGGGGAGCTGTTTTTT. Protein product: CASRTGSGPGELFF.